This T cell receptor (beta chain) was identified during a study of beta chain features in type 1 diabetes. Study overall: Sorted cell examination encompassed about 110 million cells across all samples.

Note on this clone: The antigen is not known.

Expressed TCRB transcripts were sequenced after all isolated RNA was converted to cDNA. The protocol was immunoSEQ multiplex PCR, while the TCRdb copy is restricted to in-frame clones and leaves out a portion. Found here are almost 350,000 clones, around 20% of them singletons; the top ten hold 0.044%. General study findings and limits: HLA influence on TCRB rearrangement stayed unresolved here.

Germline assignment: CDR1 LGHNT and CDR2 FRNRAP. The CDR3 covers 15 residues. V was pared by 7 bases and J by 4 bases, with 19 bases between. Specimen: naive CD4+ T cells from blood. The rearrangement links TRBV12-5 to TRBJ1-2, with TRBD1 as a possible D gene (5 bases). The sequence was collected from a woman aged 18-35 years in good health. CDR3 amino acids: CASALVGGKPYGYTF. The CDR3, as DNA: TGTGCTAGTGCCCTAGTGGGGGGAAAACCCTATGGCTACACCTTC.